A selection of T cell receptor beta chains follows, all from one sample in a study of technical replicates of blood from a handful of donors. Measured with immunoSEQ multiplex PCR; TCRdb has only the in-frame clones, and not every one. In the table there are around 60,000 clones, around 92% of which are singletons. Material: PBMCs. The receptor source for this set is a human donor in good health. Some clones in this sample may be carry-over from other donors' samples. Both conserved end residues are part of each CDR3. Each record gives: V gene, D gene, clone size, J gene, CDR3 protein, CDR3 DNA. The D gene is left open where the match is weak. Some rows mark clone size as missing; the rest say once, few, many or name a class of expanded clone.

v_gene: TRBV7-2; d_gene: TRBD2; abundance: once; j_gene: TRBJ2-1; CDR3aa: CASSLELAGMEQFF; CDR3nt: TGTGCCAGCAGCTTAGAACTAGCGGGAATGGAGCAGTTCTTC
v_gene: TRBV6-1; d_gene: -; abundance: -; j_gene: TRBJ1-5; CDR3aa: CASNPIATNNQPQHF; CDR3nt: TGTGCCAGCAACCCCATCGCGACAAACAATCAGCCCCAGCATTTT
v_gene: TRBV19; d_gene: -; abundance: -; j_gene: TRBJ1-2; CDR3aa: CASSLVRGQGTFGYTF; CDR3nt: TGTGCCAGTAGTTTAGTCCGAGGTCAAGGGACATTTGGCTACACCTTC
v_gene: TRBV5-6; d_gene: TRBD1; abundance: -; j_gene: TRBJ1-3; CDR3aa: CASSLVGGDSGNTIYF; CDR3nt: TGTGCCAGCAGCTTGGTAGGGGGCGACTCTGGAAACACCATATATTTT
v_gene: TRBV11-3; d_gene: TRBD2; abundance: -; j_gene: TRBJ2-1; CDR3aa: CASSLDRGSPYNEQFF; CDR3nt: TGTGCCAGCAGCTTAGATCGCGGGAGTCCCTACAATGAGCAGTTCTTC
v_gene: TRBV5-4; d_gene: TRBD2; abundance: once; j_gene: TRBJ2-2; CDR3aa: CASSSALAGQNTGELFF; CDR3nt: TGTGCCAGCAGCTCGGCACTAGCGGGGCAGAACACCGGGGAGCTGTTTTTT
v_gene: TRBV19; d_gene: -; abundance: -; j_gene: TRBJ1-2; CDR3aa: CASSIDKTNYGYTF; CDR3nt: TGTGCCAGTAGTATTGACAAAACGAACTATGGCTACACCTTC
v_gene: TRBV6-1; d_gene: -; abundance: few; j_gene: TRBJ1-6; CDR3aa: CASSEGAVGAPLHF; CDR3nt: TGTGCCAGCAGTGAAGGGGCTGTCGGGGCACCCCTCCACTTT
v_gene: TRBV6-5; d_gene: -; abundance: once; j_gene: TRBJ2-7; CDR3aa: CASSYSTGFYEQYF; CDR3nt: TGTGCCAGCAGTTACTCAACAGGGTTCTACGAGCAGTACTTC
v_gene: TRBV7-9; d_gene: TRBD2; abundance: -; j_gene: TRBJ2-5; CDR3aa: CASSIGTSGGVGETQYF; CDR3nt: TGTGCCAGCAGCATTGGGACTAGCGGGGGAGTCGGGGAGACCCAGTACTTC
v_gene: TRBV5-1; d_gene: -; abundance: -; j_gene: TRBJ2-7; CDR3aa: CASSSSSYEQYF; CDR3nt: TGCGCCAGCAGCTCCTCGTCCTACGAGCAGTACTTC
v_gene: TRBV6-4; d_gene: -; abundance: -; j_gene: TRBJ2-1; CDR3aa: CASSEGGGAGAKFF; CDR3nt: TGTGCCAGCAGTGAAGGGGGGGGCGCCGGCGCGAAGTTCTTC
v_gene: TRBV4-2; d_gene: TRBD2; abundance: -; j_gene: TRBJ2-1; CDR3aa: CASSQDLAGGLPNEQFF; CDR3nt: TGTGCCAGCAGCCAAGATCTAGCGGGGGGACTACCAAATGAGCAGTTCTTC
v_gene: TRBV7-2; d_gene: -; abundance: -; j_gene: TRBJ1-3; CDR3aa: CASSRTVRSGNTIYF; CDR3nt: TGTGCCAGCAGCCGGACAGTCCGCTCTGGAAACACCATATATTTT
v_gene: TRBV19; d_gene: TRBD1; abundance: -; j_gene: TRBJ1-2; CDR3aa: CASTPMDRRYGYTF; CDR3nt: TGTGCCAGTACCCCCATGGACAGGCGTTATGGCTACACCTTC
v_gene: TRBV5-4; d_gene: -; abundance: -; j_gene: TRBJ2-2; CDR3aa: CASSPGDLNTGELFF; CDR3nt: TGTGCCAGCAGCCCGGGAGACTTGAACACCGGGGAGCTGTTTTTT
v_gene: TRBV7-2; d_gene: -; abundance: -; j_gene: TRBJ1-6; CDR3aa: CASSLAPPLGADSPLHF; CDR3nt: TGTGCCAGCAGCTTAGCCCCCCCTCTGGGCGCCGATTCACCCCTCCACTTT
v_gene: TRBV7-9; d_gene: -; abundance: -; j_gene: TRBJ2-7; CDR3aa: CASSLVREQYF; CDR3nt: TGTGCCAGCAGCTTAGTGAGGGAGCAGTACTTC
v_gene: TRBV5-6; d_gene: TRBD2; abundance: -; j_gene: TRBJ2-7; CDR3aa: CASAPHPGGAGYEQYF; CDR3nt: TGTGCCAGCGCCCCTCACCCGGGGGGGGCGGGCTACGAGCAGTACTTC
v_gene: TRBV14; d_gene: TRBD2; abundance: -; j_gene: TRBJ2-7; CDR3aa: CASSQAHSGSFYEQYF; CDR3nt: TGTGCCAGCAGCCAGGCGCACAGCGGGAGTTTCTACGAGCAGTACTTC
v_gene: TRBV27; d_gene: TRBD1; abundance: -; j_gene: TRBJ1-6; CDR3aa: CASSYRGNNSPLHF; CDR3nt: TGTGCCAGCAGTTACAGGGGAAATAATTCACCCCTCCACTTT
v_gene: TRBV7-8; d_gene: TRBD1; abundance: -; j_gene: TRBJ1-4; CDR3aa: CASSPGTGPHEKLFF; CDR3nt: TGTGCCAGCAGCCCAGGGACAGGACCGCATGAAAAACTGTTTTTT
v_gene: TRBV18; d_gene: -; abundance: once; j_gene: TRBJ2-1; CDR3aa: CASSQGGPNLLNEQFF; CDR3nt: TGTGCCAGCTCCCAAGGAGGCCCAAACCTACTCAATGAGCAGTTCTTC
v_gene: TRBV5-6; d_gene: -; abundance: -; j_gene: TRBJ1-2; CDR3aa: CASSLTPGGSYGYTF; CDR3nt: TGTGCCAGCAGCTTGACCCCAGGAGGAAGCTATGGCTACACCTTC
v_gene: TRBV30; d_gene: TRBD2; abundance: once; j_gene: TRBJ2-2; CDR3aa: CAWSWGGRTGELFF; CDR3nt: TGTGCCTGGAGTTGGGGGGGAAGGACCGGGGAGCTGTTTTTT
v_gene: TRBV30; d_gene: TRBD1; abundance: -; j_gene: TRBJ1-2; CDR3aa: CAWSPTGGGYTF; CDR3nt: TGTGCCTGGAGTCCGACAGGGGGAGGCTACACCTTC
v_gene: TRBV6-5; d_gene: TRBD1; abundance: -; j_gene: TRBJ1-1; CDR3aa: CASSYSFTGDDTEAFF; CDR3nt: TGTGCCAGCAGTTACTCCTTTACAGGGGACGACACTGAAGCTTTCTTT
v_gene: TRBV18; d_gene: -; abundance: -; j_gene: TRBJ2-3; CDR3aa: CASSQVSGTSTDTQYF; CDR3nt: TGTGCCAGCTCACAGGTTTCTGGGACTAGCACAGATACGCAGTATTTT
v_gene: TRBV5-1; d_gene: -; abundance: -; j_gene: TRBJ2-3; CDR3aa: CASSLGDFTDTQYF; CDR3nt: TGCGCCAGCAGCTTGGGGGACTTCACAGATACGCAGTATTTT
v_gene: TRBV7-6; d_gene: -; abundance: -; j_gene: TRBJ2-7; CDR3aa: CASSLGEDSYEQYF; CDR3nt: TGTGCCAGCAGCTTGGGAGAGGACTCCTACGAGCAGTACTTC
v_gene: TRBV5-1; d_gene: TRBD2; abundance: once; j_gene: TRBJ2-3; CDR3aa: CASSGREADTQYF; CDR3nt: TGCGCCAGCAGCGGGCGGGAGGCAGATACGCAGTATTTT
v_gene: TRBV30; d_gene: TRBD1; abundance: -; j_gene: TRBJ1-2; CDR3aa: CAWTLHRGYGYTF; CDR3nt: TGTGCCTGGACATTGCACAGGGGCTATGGCTACACCTTC
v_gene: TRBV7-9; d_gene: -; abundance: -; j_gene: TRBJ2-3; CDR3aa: CASSSTSLSTDTQYF; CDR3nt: TGTGCCAGCAGCTCAACTAGCCTTAGCACAGATACGCAGTATTTT
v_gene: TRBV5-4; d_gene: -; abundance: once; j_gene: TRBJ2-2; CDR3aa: CASSDRLPSTGELFF; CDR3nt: TGTGCCAGCAGCGATCGACTACCAAGCACCGGGGAGCTGTTTTTT
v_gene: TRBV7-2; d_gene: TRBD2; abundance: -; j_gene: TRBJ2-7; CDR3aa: CASSLWAIAGTSYEQYF; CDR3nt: TGTGCCAGCAGCTTATGGGCCATAGCGGGGACATCCTACGAGCAGTACTTC
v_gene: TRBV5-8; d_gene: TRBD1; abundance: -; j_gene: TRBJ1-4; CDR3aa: CASSLGTGVNEKLFF; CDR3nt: TGTGCCAGCAGCTTGGGAACAGGGGTTAATGAAAAACTGTTTTTT
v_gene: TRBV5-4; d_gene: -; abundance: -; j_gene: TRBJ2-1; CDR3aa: CASSLSRSYNEQFF; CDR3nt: TGTGCCAGCAGCTTGAGCCGCTCCTACAATGAGCAGTTCTTC
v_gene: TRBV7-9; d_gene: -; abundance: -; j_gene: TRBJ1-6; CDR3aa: CASSLSRQSNSPLHF; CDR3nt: TGTGCCAGCAGCTTATCTAGGCAGAGCAATTCACCCCTCCACTTT
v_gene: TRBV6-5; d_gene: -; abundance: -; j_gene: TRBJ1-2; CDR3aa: CASRTDLNYGYTF; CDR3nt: TGTGCCAGCCGGACAGACCTGAACTATGGCTACACCTTC
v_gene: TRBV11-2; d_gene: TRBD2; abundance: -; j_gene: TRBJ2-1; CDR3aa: CASSLDWAGVYNEQFF; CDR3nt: TGTGCCAGCAGCTTAGATTGGGCGGGAGTCTACAATGAGCAGTTCTTC
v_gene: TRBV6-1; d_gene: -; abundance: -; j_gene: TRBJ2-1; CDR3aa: CASSSGASSYNEQFF; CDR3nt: TGTGCCAGCAGTTCTGGGGCGAGCTCCTACAATGAGCAGTTCTTC
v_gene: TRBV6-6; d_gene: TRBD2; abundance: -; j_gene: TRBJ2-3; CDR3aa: CASTPGGPSDTQYF; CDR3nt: TGTGCCAGCACCCCGGGGGGGCCATCTGATACGCAGTATTTT
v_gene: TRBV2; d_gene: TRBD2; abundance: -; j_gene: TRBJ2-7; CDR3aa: CATQHTSGRDDEQYF; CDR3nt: TGTGCCACTCAGCACACTAGCGGGAGGGACGACGAGCAGTACTTC
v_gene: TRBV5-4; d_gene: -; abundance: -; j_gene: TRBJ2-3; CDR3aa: CASSPGVRTDTQYF; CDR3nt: TGTGCCAGCAGCCCGGGAGTTCGCACAGATACGCAGTATTTT
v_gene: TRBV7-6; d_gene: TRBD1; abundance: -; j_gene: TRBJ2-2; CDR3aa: CASSPQGGWPGELFF; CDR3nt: TGTGCCAGCAGCCCACAGGGGGGCTGGCCCGGGGAGCTGTTTTTT